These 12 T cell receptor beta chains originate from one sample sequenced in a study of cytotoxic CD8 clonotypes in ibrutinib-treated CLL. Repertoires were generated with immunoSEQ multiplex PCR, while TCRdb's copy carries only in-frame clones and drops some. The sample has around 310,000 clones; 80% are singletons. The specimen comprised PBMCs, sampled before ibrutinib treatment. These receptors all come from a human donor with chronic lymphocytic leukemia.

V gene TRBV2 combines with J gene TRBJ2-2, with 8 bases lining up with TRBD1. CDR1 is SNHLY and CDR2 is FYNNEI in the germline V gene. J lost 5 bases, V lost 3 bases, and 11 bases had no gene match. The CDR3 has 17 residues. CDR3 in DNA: TGTGCCAGCAGTGATGAAAGACAGGGGATACGGACCGGGGAGCTGTTTTTT. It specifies CASSDERQGIRTGELFF.

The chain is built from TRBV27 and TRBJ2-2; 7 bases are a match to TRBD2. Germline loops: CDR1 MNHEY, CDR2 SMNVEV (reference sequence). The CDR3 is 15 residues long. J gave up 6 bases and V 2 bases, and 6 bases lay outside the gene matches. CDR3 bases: TGTGCCAGCAGTTTAGTGGGAGGGCCCCCCGGGGAGCTGTTTTTT. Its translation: CASSLVGGPPGELFF.

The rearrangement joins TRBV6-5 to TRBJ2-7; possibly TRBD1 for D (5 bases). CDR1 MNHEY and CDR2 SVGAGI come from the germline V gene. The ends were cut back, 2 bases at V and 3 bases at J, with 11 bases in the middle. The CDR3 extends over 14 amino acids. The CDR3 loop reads CASSYDAGLYEQYF. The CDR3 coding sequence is TGTGCCAGCAGTTACGACGCAGGGCTCTACGAGCAGTACTTC.

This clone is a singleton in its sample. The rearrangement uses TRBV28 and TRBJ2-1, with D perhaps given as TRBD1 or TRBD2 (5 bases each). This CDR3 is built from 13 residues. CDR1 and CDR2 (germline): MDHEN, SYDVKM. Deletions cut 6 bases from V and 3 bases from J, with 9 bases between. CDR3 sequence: CASSGAFYNEQFF. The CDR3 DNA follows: TGTGCCAGCAGCGGGGCTTTCTACAATGAGCAGTTCTTC. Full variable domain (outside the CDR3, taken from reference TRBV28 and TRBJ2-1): DVKVTQSSRYLVKRTGEKVFLECVQDMDHENMFWYRQDPGLGLRLIYFSYDVKMKEKGDIPEGYSVSREKKERFSLILESASTNQTSMYLCASSGAFYNEQFFGPGTRLTVL.

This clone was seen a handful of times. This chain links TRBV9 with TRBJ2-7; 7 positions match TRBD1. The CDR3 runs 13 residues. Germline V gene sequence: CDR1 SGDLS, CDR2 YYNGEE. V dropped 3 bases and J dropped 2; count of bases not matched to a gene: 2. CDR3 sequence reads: CASSADRTYEQYF. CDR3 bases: TGTGCCAGCAGCGCGGACAGGACCTACGAGCAGTACTTC.

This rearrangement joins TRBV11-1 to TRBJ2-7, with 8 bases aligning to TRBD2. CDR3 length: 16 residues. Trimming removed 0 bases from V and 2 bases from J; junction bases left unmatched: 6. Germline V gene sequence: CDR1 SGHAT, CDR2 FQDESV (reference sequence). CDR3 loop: CASSLALGGATYEQYF. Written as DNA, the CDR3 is TGTGCCAGCAGCTTAGCGCTCGGGGGGGCCACCTACGAGCAGTACTTC.

The CDR3 DNA reads as TGCGCCAGCAGTGAGACGGGTTCCTACAATGAGCAGTTCTTC. Translation gives CASSETGSYNEQFF. V gene TRBV10-1 combines with J gene TRBJ2-1, with D unclear. V dropped 2 bases and J dropped 1 base, with 6 bases sitting between them. CDR1 and CDR2 from the germline V gene are WNHNN and SYGVQD (reference sequence). The CDR3 covers 14 residues.

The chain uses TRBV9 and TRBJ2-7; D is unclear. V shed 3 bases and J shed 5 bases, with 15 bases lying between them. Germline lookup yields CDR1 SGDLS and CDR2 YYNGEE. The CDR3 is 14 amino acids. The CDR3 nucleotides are TGTGCCAGCAGCGGACCACCCGAGCTCGACGAGCAGTACTTC. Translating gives CASSGPPELDEQYF. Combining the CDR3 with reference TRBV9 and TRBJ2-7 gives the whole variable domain DSGVTQTPKHLITATGQRVTLRCSPRSGDLSVYWYQQSLDQGLQFLIQYYNGEERAKGNILERFSAQQFPDLHSELNLSSLELGDSALYFCASSGPPELDEQYFGPGTRLTVT.

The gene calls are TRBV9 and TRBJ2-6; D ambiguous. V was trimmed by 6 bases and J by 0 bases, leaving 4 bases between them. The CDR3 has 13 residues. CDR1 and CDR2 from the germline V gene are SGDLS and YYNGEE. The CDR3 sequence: CASKSSGANVLTF. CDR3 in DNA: TGTGCCAGCAAAAGCTCTGGGGCCAACGTCCTGACTTTC.

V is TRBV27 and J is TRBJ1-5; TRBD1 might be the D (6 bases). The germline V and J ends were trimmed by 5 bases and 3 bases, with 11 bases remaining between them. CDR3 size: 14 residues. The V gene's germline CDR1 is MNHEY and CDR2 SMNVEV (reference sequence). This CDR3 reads CASSHGTLNQPQHF. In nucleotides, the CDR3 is TGTGCCAGCAGTCACGGGACACTCAATCAGCCCCAGCATTTT.

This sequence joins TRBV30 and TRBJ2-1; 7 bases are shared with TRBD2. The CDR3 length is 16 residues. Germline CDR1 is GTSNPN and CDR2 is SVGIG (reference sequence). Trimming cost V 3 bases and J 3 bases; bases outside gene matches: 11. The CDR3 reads CAWSPDGAGFYNEQFF. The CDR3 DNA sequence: TGTGCCTGGAGCCCAGATGGAGCGGGATTCTACAATGAGCAGTTCTTC.

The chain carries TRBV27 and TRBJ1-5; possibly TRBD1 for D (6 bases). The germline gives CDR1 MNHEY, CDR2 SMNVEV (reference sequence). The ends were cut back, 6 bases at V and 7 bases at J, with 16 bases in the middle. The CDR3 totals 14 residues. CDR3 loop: CASSFFRGGQPQHF. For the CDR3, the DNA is TGTGCCAGCAGCTTTTTCAGGGGAGGACAGCCCCAGCATTTT.